The source of this T cell receptor (beta chain) is a study of T cells in Graves' hyperthyroidism and ophthalmopathy. Overall study findings and caveats: Blood also held most thyroid clonotypes expanded beyond 0.001.

This clonotype was detected ten times or more. Its antigen is still unknown. The V gene lost 6 bases and the J gene lost 0 bases, with 17 bases spanning the gap. CDR3 length: 16 residues. Germline V gene data show CDR1 as LGHNT and CDR2 as FRNRAP. Amplification of TCR beta CDR3 regions was performed using RNA transcripts as template. When the TCR CDR3 underwent first-round RT-PCR, the HTBI primer set was used. MiXCR, run by TCRdb on the multiplex PCR reads, gives a single entry per CDR3 protein. Among approximately 690,000 distinct CDR3 sequences listed, around 13% were seen once. Orbital computed tomography, thyroid ultrasound, serum thyroxine and TRAb, and clinical symptoms together informed the diagnoses. The PBMCs were taken from approximately 11 ml of fresh peripheral blood.

The chain carries TRBV12-5 and TRBJ1-2, with D maybe TRBD1 (6 bases). This clonotype originated in a woman aged 45-65 years with Graves' ophthalmopathy. What was sequenced was blood. This chain's CDR3 is CASGSIPRTANYGYTF. CDR3 DNA: TGTGCTAGTGGATCAATACCTCGGACAGCTAACTATGGCTACACCTTC.